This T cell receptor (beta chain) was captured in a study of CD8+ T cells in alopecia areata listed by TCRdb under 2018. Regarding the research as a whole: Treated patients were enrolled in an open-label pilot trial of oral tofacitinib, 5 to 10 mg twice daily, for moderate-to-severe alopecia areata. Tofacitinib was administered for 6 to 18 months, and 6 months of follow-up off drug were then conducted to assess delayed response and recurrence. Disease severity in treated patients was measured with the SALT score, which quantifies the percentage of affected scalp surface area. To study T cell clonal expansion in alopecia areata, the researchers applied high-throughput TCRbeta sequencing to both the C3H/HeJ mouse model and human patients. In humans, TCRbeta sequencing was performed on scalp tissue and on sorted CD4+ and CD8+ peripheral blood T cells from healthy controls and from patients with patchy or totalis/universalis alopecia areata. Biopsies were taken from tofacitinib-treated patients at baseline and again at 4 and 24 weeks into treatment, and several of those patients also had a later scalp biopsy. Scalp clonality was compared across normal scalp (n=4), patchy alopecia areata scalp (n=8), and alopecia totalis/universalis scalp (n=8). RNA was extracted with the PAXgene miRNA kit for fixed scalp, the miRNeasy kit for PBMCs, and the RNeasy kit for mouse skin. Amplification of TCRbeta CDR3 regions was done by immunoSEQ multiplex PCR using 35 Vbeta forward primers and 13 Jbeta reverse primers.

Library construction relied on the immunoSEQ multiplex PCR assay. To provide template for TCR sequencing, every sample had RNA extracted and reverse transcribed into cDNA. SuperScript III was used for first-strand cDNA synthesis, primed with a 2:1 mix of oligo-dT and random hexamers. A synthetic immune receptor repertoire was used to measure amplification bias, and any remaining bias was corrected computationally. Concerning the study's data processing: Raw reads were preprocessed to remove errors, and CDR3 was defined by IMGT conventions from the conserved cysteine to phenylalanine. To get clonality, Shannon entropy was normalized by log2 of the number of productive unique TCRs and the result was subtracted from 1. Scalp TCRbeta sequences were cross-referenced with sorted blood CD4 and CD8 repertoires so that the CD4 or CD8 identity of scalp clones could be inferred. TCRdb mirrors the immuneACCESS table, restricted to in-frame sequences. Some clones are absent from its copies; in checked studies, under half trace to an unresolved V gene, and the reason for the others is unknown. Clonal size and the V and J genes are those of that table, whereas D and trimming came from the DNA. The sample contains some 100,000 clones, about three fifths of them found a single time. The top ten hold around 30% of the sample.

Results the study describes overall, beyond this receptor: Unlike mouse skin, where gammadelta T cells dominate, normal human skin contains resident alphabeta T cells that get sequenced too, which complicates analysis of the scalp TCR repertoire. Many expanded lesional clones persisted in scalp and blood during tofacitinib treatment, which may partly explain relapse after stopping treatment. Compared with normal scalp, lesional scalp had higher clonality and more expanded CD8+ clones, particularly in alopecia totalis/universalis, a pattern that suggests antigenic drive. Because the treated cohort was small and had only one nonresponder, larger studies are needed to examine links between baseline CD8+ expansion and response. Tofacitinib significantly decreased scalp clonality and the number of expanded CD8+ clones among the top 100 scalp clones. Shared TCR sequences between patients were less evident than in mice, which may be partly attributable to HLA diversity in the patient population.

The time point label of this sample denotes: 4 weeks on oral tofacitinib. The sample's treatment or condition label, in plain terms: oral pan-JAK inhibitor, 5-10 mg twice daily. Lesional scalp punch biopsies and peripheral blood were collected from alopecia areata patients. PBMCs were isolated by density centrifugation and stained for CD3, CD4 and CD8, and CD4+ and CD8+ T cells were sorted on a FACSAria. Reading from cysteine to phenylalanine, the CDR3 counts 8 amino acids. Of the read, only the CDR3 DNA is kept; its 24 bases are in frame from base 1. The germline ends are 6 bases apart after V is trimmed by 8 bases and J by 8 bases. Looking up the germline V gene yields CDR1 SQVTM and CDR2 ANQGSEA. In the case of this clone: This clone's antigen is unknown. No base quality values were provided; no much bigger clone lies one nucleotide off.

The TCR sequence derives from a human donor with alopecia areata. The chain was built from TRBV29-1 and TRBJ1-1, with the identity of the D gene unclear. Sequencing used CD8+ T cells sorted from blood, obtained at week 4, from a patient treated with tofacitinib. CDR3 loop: CSSEEAFF. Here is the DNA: TGCAGCTCGGAAGAAGCTTTCTTT.